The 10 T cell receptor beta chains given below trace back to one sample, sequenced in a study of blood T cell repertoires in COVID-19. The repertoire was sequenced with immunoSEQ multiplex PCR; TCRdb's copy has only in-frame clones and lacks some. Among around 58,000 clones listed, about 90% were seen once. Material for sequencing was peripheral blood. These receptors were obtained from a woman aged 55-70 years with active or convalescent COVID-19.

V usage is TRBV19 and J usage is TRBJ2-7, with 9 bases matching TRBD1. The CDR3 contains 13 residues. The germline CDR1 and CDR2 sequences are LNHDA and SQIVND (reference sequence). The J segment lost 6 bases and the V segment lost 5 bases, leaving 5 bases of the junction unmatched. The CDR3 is CASSSRTGAEQYF. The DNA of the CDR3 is TGTGCCAGTAGTTCCAGGACAGGGGCCGAGCAGTACTTC.

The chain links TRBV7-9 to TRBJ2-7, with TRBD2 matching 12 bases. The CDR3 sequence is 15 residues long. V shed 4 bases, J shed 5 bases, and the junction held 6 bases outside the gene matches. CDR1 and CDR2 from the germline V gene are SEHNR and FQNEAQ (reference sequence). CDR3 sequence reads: CASSSPSGRAHEQYF. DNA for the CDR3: TGTGCCAGCAGCTCCCCTAGCGGGAGGGCCCACGAGCAGTACTTC.

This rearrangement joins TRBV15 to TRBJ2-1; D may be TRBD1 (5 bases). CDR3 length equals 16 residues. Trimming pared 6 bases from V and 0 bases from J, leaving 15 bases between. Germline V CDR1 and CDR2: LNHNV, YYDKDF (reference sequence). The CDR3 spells CATRSRVGSSYNEQFF. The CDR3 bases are TGTGCCACCAGGAGCAGGGTGGGAAGCTCCTACAATGAGCAGTTCTTC. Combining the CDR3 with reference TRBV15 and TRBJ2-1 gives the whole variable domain DAMVIQNPRYQVTQFGKPVTLSCSQTLNHNVMYWYQQKSSQAPKLLFHYYDKDFNNEADTPDNFQSRRPNTSFCFLDIRSPGLGDTAMYLCATRSRVGSSYNEQFFGPGTRLTVL.

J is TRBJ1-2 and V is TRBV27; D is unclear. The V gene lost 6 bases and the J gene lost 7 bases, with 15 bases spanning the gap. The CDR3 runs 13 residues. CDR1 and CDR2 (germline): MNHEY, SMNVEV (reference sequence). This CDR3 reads CASRDRLRSGYTF. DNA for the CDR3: TGTGCCAGCAGAGATCGTTTGAGGAGTGGCTACACCTTC.

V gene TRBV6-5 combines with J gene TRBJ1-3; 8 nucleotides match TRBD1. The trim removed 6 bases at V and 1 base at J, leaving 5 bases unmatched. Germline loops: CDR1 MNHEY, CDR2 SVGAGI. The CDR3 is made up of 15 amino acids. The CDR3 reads CASSMDRVSGNTIYF. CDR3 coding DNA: TGTGCCAGCAGCATGGACAGGGTGTCTGGAAACACCATATATTTT.

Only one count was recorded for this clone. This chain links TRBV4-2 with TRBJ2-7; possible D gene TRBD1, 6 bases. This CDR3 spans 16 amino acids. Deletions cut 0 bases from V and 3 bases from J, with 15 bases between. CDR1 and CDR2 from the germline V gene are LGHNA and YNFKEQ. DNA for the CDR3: TGTGCCAGCAGCCAAGAAGAAGGGACACCCGTCTACGAGCAGTACTTC. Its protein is CASSQEEGTPVYEQYF.

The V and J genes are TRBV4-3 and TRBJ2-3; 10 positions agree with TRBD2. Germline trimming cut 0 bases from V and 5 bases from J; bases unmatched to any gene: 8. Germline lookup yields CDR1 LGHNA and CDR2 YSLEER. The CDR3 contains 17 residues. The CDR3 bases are TGCGCCAGCAGCCAAGAAGACCTAGCGGGAGTTGAAGATACGCAGTATTTT. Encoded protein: CASSQEDLAGVEDTQYF.

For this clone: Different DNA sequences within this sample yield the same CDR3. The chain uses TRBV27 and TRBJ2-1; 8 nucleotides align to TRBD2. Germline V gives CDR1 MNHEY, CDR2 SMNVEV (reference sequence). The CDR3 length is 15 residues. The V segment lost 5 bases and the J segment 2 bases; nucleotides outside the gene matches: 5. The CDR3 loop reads CASSPGLAAYNEQFF. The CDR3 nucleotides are TGTGCCAGCAGTCCTGGACTAGCAGCCTACAATGAGCAGTTCTTC.

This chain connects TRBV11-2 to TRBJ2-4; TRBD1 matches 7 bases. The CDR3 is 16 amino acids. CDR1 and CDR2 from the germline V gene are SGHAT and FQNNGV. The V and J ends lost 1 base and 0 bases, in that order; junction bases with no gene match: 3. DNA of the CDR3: TGTGCCAGCAGCTTAGCGGGACAGTTAGCCAAAAACATTCAGTACTTC. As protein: CASSLAGQLAKNIQYF.

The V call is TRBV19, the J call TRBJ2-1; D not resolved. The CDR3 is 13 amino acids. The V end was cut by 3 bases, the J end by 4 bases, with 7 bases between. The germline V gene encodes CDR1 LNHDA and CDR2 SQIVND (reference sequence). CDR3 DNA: TGTGCCAGTAGTATCCCATTTTACAATGAGCAGTTCTTC. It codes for CASSIPFYNEQFF.